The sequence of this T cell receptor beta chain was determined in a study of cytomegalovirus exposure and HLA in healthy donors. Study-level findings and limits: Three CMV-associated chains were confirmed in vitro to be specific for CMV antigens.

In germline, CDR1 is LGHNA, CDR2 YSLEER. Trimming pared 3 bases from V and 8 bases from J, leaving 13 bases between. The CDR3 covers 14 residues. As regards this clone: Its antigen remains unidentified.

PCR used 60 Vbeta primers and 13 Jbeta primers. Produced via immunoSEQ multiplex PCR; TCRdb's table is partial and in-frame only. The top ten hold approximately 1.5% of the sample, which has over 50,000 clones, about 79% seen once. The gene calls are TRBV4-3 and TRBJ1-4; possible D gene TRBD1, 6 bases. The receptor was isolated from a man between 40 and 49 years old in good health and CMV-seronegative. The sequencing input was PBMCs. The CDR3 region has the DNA TGCGCCAGCAGCCATGGGACAAACCAAGAAAAACTGTTTTTT. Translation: CASSHGTNQEKLFF.